Presented here are 5 T cell receptor beta chains from one specimen sequenced in a study of beta chain features in type 1 diabetes. Study-level findings and limits: In every one of the four CD4+ subsets, TCRB CDR3s were moderately but significantly shorter in Type 1 diabetes patients.

No cognate antigen is known for these TCRs. The sequenced template was cDNA made from the entire isolated RNA. Here immunoSEQ multiplex PCR was the method, and the copy in TCRdb shows in-frame clones only, minus some. The sample records about 270,000 clones, roughly an eighth being singletons. Sequenced sample: naive CD4+ T cells from blood. The origin of the receptors is a young man with type 1 diabetes.

V gene TRBV9 combines with J gene TRBJ2-5; D is uncertain. The germline V gene has CDR1 SGDLS and CDR2 YYNGEE. Trimming pared 1 base from V and 4 bases from J, leaving 14 bases between. The CDR3 is made up of 15 amino acids. CDR3 loop: CASSVSPETGETQYF. The CDR3 nucleotides are TGTGCCAGCAGCGTAAGTCCCGAGACTGGAGAGACCCAGTACTTC.

As concerns this clone: The same CDR3 arises from other DNA sequences in this sample as well. The chain has TRBV7-2 and TRBJ2-7, with D maybe TRBD1 (5 bases). Deletions cut 5 bases from V and 0 bases from J, with 11 bases between. This CDR3 contains 14 residues. CDR1 and CDR2 from the germline V gene are SGHTA and FQGNSA. CDR3 nucleotide sequence: TGTGCCAGCAGCCCAAGACAGAGCTCCTACGAGCAGTACTTC. Its protein is CASSPRQSSYEQYF.

The CDR3 bases are TGTGCCAGTAGTAGCCGGGACACTATAGAGCAGTACTTC. Translation gives CASSSRDTIEQYF. V gene TRBV19 combines with J gene TRBJ2-7; TRBD1 might be the D (6 bases). CDR1 and CDR2 from the germline V gene are LNHDA and SQIVND (reference sequence). V lost 4 bases and J 7 bases, leaving 14 bases between the germline ends. This CDR3 comprises 13 residues.

The chain employs TRBV6-1 and TRBJ1-5; D may be TRBD1 (6 bases). The ends were cut back, 6 bases at V and 4 bases at J, with 10 bases in the middle. CDR3 length: 13 residues. CDR1 and CDR2 from the germline V gene are MNHNS and SASEGT. The chain's CDR3 is CASSRQDNQPQHF. The CDR3 DNA is TGTGCCAGCAGCCGACAGGATAATCAGCCCCAGCATTTT.

The rearrangement joins TRBV5-4 to TRBJ2-6, with a weak D call TRBD2 (5 bases). The CDR3 is 15 amino acids. V dropped 0 bases and J dropped 2 bases, with 6 bases sitting between them. The V gene's germline CDR1 is SGHNT and CDR2 YYREEE (reference sequence). This CDR3 reads CASSLERAGANVLTF. The CDR3 coding sequence is TGTGCCAGCAGCTTGGAGAGGGCTGGGGCCAACGTCCTGACTTTC.